This T cell receptor beta chain was found in a study of blood T cell repertoires in COVID-19. Study context: Spain, Italy and the United States supplied samples that represented acute and convalescent COVID-19.

There are a few counts of this clone. The method was immunoSEQ multiplex PCR; TCRdb's version includes in-frame clones alone and lacks a portion of them. The table shows about 300,000 clones, with over 75% occurring only once. Specimen: PBMCs or T cells enriched from blood (not recorded which). The receptor comes from a young man who had recovered from COVID-19.

The CDR3 nucleotides are TGTGCCAGCAGCTTCGGGACAGGGGTCAGGAATGAGCAGTTCTTC. Translation: CASSFGTGVRNEQFF. V gene TRBV11-2 combines with J gene TRBJ2-1; 10 positions agree with TRBD1. Germline lookup yields CDR1 SGHAT and CDR2 FQNNGV. This CDR3 contains 15 residues. The V segment lost 3 bases and the J segment 7 bases; nucleotides outside the gene matches: 6. The entire variable domain, with the rest obtained from reference TRBV11-2 and TRBJ2-1, is as follows: EAGVAQSPRYKIIEKRQSVAFWCNPISGHATLYWYQQILGQGPKLLIQFQNNGVVDDSQLPKDRFSAERLKGVDSTLKIQPAKLEDSAVYLCASSFGTGVRNEQFFGPGTRLTVL.